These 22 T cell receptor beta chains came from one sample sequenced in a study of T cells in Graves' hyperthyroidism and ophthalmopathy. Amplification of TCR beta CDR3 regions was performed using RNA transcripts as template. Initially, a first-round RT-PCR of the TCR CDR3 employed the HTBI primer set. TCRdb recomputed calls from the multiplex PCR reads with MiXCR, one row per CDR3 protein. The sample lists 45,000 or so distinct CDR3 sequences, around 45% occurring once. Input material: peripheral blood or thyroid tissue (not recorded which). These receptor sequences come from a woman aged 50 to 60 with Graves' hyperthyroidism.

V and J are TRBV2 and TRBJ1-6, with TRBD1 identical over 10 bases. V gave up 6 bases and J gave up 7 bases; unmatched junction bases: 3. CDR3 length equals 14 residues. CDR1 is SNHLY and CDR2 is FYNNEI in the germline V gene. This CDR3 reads CASSGTGENSPLHF. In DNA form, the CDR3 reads TGTGCCAGCAGCGGGACAGGGGAAAATTCACCCCTCCACTTT.

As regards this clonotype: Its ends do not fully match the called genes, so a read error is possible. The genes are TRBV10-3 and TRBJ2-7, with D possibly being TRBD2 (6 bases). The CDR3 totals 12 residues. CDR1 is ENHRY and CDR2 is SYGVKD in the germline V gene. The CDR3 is CTITPGGWEQYF. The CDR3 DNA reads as TGTACCATCACCCCCGGAGGGTGGGAGCAGTACTTC.

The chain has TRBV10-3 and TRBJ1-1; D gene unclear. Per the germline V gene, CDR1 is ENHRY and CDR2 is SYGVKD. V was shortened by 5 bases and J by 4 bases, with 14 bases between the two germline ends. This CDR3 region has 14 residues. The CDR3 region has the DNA TGTGCCATCAGTTTTGACCCCTCCAGCACTGAAGCTTTCTTT. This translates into CAISFDPSSTEAFF.

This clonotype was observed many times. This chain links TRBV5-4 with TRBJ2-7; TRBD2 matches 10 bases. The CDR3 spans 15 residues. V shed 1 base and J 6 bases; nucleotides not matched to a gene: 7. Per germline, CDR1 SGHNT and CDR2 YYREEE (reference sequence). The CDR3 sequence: CASSLTSGIDREQYF. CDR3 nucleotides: TGTGCCAGCAGCTTGACTAGCGGGATAGATCGCGAGCAGTACTTC.

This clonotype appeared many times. DNA of the CDR3: TGTGCCAGCAGTTTCGCGCCAGGGGAGGCTGAAAAACTGTTTTTT. This encodes CASSFAPGEAEKLFF. The chain recombines TRBV12-3 or TRBV12-4 with TRBJ1-4; maybe TRBD1 (6 bases). The CDR3 extends over 15 amino acids. V was pared by 3 bases and J by 7 bases, with 15 bases between.

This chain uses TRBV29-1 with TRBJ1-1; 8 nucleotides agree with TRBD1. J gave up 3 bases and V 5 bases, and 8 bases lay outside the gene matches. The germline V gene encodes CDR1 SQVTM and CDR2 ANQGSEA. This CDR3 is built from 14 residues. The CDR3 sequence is CSVKYQGADTEAFF. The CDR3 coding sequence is TGCAGCGTTAAATACCAGGGGGCCGACACTGAAGCTTTCTTT.

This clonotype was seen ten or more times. CDR3 coding DNA: TGTGCCAGTAGTCAGGGGGTTAGTGACACTGAAGCTTTCTTT. Translation: CASSQGVSDTEAFF. The gene calls are TRBV19 and TRBJ1-1, with TRBD1 matching over 7 bases. The germline gives CDR1 LNHDA, CDR2 SQIVND (reference sequence). The CDR3 covers 14 residues. V shed 5 bases and J 3 bases; nucleotides not matched to a gene: 6.

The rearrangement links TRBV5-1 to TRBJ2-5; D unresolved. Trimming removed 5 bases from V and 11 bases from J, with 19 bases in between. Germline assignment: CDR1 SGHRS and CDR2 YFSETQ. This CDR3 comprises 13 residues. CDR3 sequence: CASSYGFQEAQYF. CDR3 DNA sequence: TGCGCCAGCAGTTATGGTTTCCAAGAGGCTCAGTACTTC. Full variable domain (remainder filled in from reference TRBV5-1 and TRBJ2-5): KAGVTQTPRYLIKTRGQQVTLSCSPISGHRSVSWYQQTPGQGLQFLFEYFSETQRNKGNFPGRFSGRQFSNSRSEMNVSTLELGDSALYLCASSYGFQEAQYFGPGTRLLVL.

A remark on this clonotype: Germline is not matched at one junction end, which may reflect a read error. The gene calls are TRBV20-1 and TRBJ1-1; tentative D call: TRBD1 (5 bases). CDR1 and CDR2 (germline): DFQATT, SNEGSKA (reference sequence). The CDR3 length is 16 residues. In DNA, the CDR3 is TGCAGTGCTAGAGACCCCTACGAAGACGAGGACACCGAAGCTTTCTTT. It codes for CSARDPYEDEDTEAFF.

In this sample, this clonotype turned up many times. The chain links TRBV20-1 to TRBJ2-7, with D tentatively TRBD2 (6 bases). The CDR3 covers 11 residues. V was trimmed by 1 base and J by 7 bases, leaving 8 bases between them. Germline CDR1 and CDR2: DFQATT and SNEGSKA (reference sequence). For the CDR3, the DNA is TGCAGTGCTAGAGGGGGAGGTGAGCAGTACTTC. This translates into CSARGGGEQYF.

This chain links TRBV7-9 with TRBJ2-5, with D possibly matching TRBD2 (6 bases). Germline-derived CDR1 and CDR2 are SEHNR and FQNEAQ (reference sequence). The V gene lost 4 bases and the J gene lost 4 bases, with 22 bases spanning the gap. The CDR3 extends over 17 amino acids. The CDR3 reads CASSSGSAREVAETQYF. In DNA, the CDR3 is TGTGCCAGCAGCTCCGGGTCGGCGAGGGAGGTCGCAGAGACCCAGTACTTC.

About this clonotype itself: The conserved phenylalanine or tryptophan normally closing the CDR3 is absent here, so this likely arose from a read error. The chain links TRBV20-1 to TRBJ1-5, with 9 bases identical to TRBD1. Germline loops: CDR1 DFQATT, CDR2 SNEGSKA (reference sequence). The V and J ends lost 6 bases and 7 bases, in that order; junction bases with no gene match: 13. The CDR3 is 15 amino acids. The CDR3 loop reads CSAPTWDREEQPQHL. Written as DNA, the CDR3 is TGCAGTGCCCCGACCTGGGACAGGGAAGAACAGCCCCAGCATTTA.

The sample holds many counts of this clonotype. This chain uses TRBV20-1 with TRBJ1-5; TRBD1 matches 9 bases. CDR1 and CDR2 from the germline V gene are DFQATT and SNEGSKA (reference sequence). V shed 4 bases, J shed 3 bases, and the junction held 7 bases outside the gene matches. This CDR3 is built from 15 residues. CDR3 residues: CSATSGTGFNQPQHF. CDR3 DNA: TGCAGTGCTACCTCCGGGACAGGGTTCAATCAGCCCCAGCATTTT.

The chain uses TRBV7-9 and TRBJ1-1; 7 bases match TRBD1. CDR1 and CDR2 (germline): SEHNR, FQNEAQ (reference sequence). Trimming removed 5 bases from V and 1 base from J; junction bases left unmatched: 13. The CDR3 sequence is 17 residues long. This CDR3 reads CASSPFRTGGANTEAFF. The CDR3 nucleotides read TGTGCCAGCAGCCCCTTCCGGACAGGAGGGGCGAACACTGAAGCTTTCTTT. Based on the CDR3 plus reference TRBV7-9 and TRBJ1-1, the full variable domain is DTGVSQNPRHKITKRGQNVTFRCDPISEHNRLYWYRQTLGQGPEFLTYFQNEAQLEKSRLLSDRFSAERPKGSFSTLEIQRTEQGDSAMYLCASSPFRTGGANTEAFFGQGTRLTVV.

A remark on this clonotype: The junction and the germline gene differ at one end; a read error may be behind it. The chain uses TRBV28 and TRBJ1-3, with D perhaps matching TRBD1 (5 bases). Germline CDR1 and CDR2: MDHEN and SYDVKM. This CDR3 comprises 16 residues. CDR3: CASGLFRGRRGNTIYF. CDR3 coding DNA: TGTGCCAGCGGTTTATTTAGGGGACGGCGTGGAAACACCATATATTTT.

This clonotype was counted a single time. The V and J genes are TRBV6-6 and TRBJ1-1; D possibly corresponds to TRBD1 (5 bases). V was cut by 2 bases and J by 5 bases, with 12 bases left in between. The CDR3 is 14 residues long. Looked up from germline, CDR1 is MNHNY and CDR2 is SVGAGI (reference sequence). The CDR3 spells CASSYGGTGTEAFF. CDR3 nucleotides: TGTGCCAGCAGTTACGGGGGGACGGGGACTGAAGCTTTCTTT.

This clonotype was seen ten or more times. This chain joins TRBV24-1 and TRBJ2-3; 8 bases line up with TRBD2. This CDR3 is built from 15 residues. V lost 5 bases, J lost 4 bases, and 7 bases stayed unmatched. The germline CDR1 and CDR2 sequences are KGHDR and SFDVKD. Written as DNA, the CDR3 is TGTGCCACCAGTGTCACGGGAGGGCCCCCAGATACGCAGTATTTT. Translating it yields CATSVTGGPPDTQYF.

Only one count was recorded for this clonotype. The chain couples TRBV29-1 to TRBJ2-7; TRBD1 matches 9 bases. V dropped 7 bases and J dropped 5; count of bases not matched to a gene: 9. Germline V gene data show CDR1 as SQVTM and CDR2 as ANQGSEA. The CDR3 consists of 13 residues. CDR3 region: CSGPGQGPNEQYF. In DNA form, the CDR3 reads TGCAGCGGCCCGGGACAGGGTCCCAACGAGCAGTACTTC.

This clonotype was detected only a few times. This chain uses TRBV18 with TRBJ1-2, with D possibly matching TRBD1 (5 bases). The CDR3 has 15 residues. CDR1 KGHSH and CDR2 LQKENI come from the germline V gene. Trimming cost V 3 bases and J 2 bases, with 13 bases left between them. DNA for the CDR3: TGTGCCAGCTCACCCCAGGGTCCTCTAAACTATGGCTACACCTTC. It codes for CASSPQGPLNYGYTF.

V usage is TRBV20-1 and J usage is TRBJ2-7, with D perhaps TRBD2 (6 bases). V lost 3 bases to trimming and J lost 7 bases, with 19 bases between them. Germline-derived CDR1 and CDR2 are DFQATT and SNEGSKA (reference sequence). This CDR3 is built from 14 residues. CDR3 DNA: TGCAGTGCTAGTGACGGAGGGATGGCCAAGGAGCAGTACTTC. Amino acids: CSASDGGMAKEQYF.

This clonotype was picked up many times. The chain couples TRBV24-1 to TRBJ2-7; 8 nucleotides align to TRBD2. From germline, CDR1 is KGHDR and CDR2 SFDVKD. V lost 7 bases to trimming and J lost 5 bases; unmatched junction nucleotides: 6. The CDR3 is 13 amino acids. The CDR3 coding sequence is TGTGCCACCAGCATGGGACTAGAGGACGAGCAGTACTTC. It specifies CATSMGLEDEQYF.

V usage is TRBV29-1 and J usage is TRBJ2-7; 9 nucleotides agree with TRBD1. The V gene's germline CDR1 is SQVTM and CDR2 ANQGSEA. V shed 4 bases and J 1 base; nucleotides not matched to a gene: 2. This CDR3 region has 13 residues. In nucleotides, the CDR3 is TGCAGCGTTGTTGGGACAGGGTCCTACGAGCAGTACTTC. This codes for CSVVGTGSYEQYF.